A selection of T cell receptor beta chains follows, all from one sample in a study of T cell changes during pregnancy in multiple sclerosis. The method was immunoSEQ multiplex PCR; TCRdb's version includes in-frame clones alone and lacks a portion of them. The sample yields approximately 99,000 clones, 90% seen once. The sample was peripheral blood, taken in the second trimester of pregnancy. These receptors were obtained from a female donor in good health, enrolled as a control in a pregnancy study. Each CDR3 is given with its conserved first and last residue. The D gene is left open where the match is weak. For some rows the clone size is stated as once, few or many, or as a class when expanded; others skip it.

TRBV25-1,NA,NA,TRBJ2-3,TGTGCCAGCACGACATACGCAGATACGCAGTATTTT,CASTTYADTQYF
TRBV6-6,TRBD2,NA,TRBJ2-1,TGTGCCAGCAAACCGAGCGGGAGGCCCTACAATGAGCAGTTCTTC,CASKPSGRPYNEQFF
TRBV9,NA,NA,TRBJ2-1,TGTGCCAGCAGCCGATTCCTGAGGAATGAGCAGTTCTTC,CASSRFLRNEQFF
TRBV4-3,NA,NA,TRBJ2-1,TGCGCCAGCAGCCAAGAACACTACAATGAGCAGTTCTTC,CASSQEHYNEQFF
TRBV2,NA,NA,TRBJ2-4,TGTGCCAGCAACACAAAGGGGGGGGCGAGCGAAAACATTCAGTACTTC,CASNTKGGASENIQYF
TRBV11-1,NA,NA,TRBJ1-1,TGTGCCAGCAGCTCAGTAAGAAACATGAACACTGAAGCTTTCTTT,CASSSVRNMNTEAFF
TRBV27,TRBD1,NA,TRBJ2-1,TGTGCCAGCACTAGGGACAGTCCCTACAATGAGCAGTTCTTC,CASTRDSPYNEQFF
TRBV18,NA,NA,TRBJ1-2,TGTGCCAGCTCACCACCGGAGGGTTCGAACTATGGCTACACCTTC,CASSPPEGSNYGYTF
TRBV7-2,NA,NA,TRBJ1-6,TGTGCCAGCAGCTTAGAGGGTGGCGGAGGAGATAATTCACCCCTCCACTTT,CASSLEGGGGDNSPLHF
TRBV25-1,NA,NA,TRBJ2-3,TGTGCCAGCAGTGAATACAGGGGAACAGATACGCAGTATTTT,CASSEYRGTDTQYF
TRBV13,TRBD2,once,TRBJ2-1,TGTGCCAGCAGCTTGACTAGCGGGGGCAATGAGCAGTTCTTC,CASSLTSGGNEQFF
TRBV4-1,NA,NA,TRBJ2-5,TGCGCCAGCAGCCAGTTTGCGCCCAAAGAGACCCAGTACTTC,CASSQFAPKETQYF
TRBV5-1,NA,NA,TRBJ1-1,TGCGCCAGCAGCTTGGGCGGGGGGCCAGCGAACACTGAAGCTTTCTTT,CASSLGGGPANTEAFF
TRBV6-1,TRBD2,NA,TRBJ2-7,TGTGCCAGCAGTGAAGATGGAGCGGGGGGGATCGAGCAGTACTTC,CASSEDGAGGIEQYF
TRBV27,NA,once,TRBJ2-7,TGTGCCAGCAGTTTAAGACAGCAGGACGAGCAGTACTTC,CASSLRQQDEQYF
TRBV28,TRBD2,NA,TRBJ2-1,TGTGCCAGCAGTCCTCTATCAGGGACTAGCGGGCCGGCGAGCAATGAGCAGTTCTTC,CASSPLSGTSGPASNEQFF
TRBV5-6,NA,NA,TRBJ1-2,TGTGCCAGCAGAACGACAGGCGGCGCGAGGTATGGCTACACCTTC,CASRTTGGARYGYTF
TRBV5-6,NA,few,TRBJ2-7,TGTGCCAGCAGCTCACTTCACCTTAGCGAGCAGTACTTC,CASSSLHLSEQYF
TRBV28,TRBD2,NA,TRBJ2-3,TGTGCCAGTAATAACCTGGGACTAGCGATACCCACAGATACGCAGTATTTT,CASNNLGLAIPTDTQYF
TRBV30,TRBD2,NA,TRBJ2-5,TGTGCCTGGAGTCACGGGCTAGCGGGAGGAAAAGAGACCCAGTACTTC,CAWSHGLAGGKETQYF
TRBV7-2,TRBD1,NA,TRBJ1-3,TGTGCCAGCAGCTTAGTCTCCGACAGGGTGGGAAACACCATATATTTT,CASSLVSDRVGNTIYF
TRBV6-5,NA,NA,TRBJ2-7,TGTGCCAGCAGTTTGACAGTGCTGAGCTCCTACGAGCAGTACTTC,CASSLTVLSSYEQYF
TRBV5-1,NA,NA,TRBJ2-1,TGCGCCAGCAGCGTAAACAATGAGCAGTTCTTC,CASSVNNEQFF
TRBV18,TRBD1,NA,TRBJ1-1,TGTGCCAGCTCACCATCTCCGGGACAGGGGATTGGGAGGACTGAAGCTTTCTTT,CASSPSPGQGIGRTEAFF
TRBV15,TRBD1,NA,TRBJ1-2,TGTGCCACCAGCAGAGATTTGGGGACAGGGGCCCGCGGTGATGGCTACACCTTC,CATSRDLGTGARGDGYTF
TRBV15,NA,NA,TRBJ1-2,TGTGCCACCAGCAGAGAGGGACTCGGTATGATGGGTGGCTACACCTTC,CATSREGLGMMGGYTF
TRBV7-2,TRBD1,once,TRBJ1-5,TGTGCCAGCAGCTCCGGACAGGACTCATTTAGCAATCAGCCCCAGCATTTT,CASSSGQDSFSNQPQHF
TRBV6-4,NA,NA,TRBJ1-6,TGTGCCAGCAGTGACGCTGCGGCGGCATATTCACCCCTCCACTTT,CASSDAAAAYSPLHF
TRBV7-9,NA,NA,TRBJ2-1,TGTGCCAGCAGCTCCCCCGCGGGTCCCTACAATGAGCAGTTCTTC,CASSSPAGPYNEQFF
TRBV5-6,TRBD1,once,TRBJ1-4,TGTGCCAGCAGCACCCCAGGGGGTAATGAAAAACTGTTTTTT,CASSTPGGNEKLFF
TRBV28,TRBD1,NA,TRBJ1-2,TGTGCCAGCAGTTTATACGACAGGGATTTTGGCTACACCTTC,CASSLYDRDFGYTF
TRBV5-1,NA,NA,TRBJ1-4,TGCGCCAGCAGCGCCACAGGGTCAACTAATGAAAAACTGTTTTTT,CASSATGSTNEKLFF
TRBV14,NA,NA,TRBJ2-3,TGTGCCAGCAGCCAAGGGAGTGATACGCAGTATTTT,CASSQGSDTQYF
TRBV7-2,TRBD2,NA,TRBJ2-1,TGTGCCAGCAGACCGGGGACTAGACCGTTCTCCTACAATGAGCAGTTCTTC,CASRPGTRPFSYNEQFF
TRBV19,TRBD1,NA,TRBJ1-2,TGTGCCAGTACCGAATCCGGGACAGATAGACTTAGTGGCTACACCTTC,CASTESGTDRLSGYTF
TRBV9,TRBD2,NA,TRBJ2-1,TGTGCCAGCAGCGTAGGGGGCATTGAGGGCGGGGGGCCCTACGGTGAGCAGTTCTTC,CASSVGGIEGGGPYGEQFF
TRBV27,NA,NA,TRBJ1-1,TGTGCCAGCATCTGGGCGGAAGCTTTCTTT,CASIWAEAFF
TRBV6-5,TRBD1,NA,TRBJ1-4,TGTGCCAGCAGTTTGCAGGGGGCGGGTGAAAAACTGTTTTTT,CASSLQGAGEKLFF
TRBV18,TRBD1,NA,TRBJ1-4,TGTGCCAGCTCACCACGGGACAGGAACGAAAAACTGTTTTTT,CASSPRDRNEKLFF
TRBV5-1,NA,NA,TRBJ1-2,TGCGCCAGCAGCTCGACAGGCCTTAGAGGGGGCTACACCTTC,CASSSTGLRGGYTF
TRBV7-2,TRBD2,NA,TRBJ2-1,TGTGCCAGCAGCTCCCCGAGCGGGAGGTACAATGAGCAGTTCTTC,CASSSPSGRYNEQFF
TRBV27,TRBD1,once,TRBJ1-1,TGTGCCAGCAGTTGGGGGACAGGGGGTGTGAACACTGAAGCTTTCTTT,CASSWGTGGVNTEAFF
TRBV7-2,TRBD2,NA,TRBJ2-1,TGTGCCAGCAGCTCCCGGGGGGAAAGCTCCTACAATGAGCAGTTCTTC,CASSSRGESSYNEQFF
TRBV18,NA,NA,TRBJ2-1,TGTGCCAGCTCACCAACCAGCAATGAGCAGTTCTTC,CASSPTSNEQFF
TRBV5-1,NA,NA,TRBJ1-6,TGCGCCAGCAGCTCGAGGAGCTCCTATAATTCACCCCTCCACTTT,CASSSRSSYNSPLHF
TRBV7-9,TRBD1,NA,TRBJ1-4,TGTGCCAGGGGACAGGGGGAGTCTTCAACTAATGAAAAACTGTTTTTT,CARGQGESSTNEKLFF